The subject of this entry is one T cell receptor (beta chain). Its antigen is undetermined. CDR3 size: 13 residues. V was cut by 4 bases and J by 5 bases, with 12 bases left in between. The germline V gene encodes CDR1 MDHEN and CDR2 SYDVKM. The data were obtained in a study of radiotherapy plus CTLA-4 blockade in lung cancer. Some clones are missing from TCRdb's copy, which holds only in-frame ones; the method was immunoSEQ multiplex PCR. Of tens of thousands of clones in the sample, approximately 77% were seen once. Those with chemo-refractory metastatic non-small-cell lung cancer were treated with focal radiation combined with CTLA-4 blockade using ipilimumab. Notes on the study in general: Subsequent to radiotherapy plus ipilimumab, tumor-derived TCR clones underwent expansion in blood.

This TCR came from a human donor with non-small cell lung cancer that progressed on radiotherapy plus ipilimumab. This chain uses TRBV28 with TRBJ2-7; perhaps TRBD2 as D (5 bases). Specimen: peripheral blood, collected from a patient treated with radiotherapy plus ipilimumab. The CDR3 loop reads CASSSGIIHEQYF. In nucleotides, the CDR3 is TGTGCCAGCAGTTCGGGGATTATCCACGAGCAGTACTTC.